Reported below is one TCR beta chain. V lost 4 bases and J 3 bases, leaving 10 bases between the germline ends. This CDR3 is 13 amino acids long. Per germline, CDR1 SGHDT and CDR2 YYEEEE. Produced via immunoSEQ multiplex PCR; TCRdb's table is partial and in-frame only. In the table there are some 48,000 clones, roughly 95% of which are singletons. These data belong to a study of technical replicates of blood from a handful of donors. The specimen was T cells isolated from PBMCs. The chain recombines TRBV5-6 with TRBJ1-2; D gene ambiguous. This sequence originates from a human donor in good health. Here the CDR3 DNA reads TGTGCCAGCAGCGAGAGCGGGGACTATGGCTACACCTTC. Amino acids: CASSESGDYGYTF.